What follows describes a single T cell receptor beta chain. Its antigen is not known. Germline lookup yields CDR1 SNHLY and CDR2 FYNNEI. The V end was cut by 5 bases, the J end by 8 bases, with 13 bases between. The CDR3 is 13 residues long. This specimen belongs to a study of T cells in localized non-small cell lung cancer. Using immunoSEQ multiplex PCR, the repertoire was profiled, and TCRdb retains in-frame clones only, with some absent. In the table there are roughly 30,000 clones, about 90% of which are singletons. Points from the study as a whole: Among the tissues sampled, uninvolved adjacent lung had the highest T cell clonality, above tumor.

The chain has TRBV2 and TRBJ2-1, with a tentative D call TRBD2 (6 bases). The sample was PBMCs, taken before any cancer treatment. This clonotype was obtained from a man aged 40-75 years with stage II lung adenocarcinoma. The CDR3 is CASSPGRGDEQFF. The CDR3 DNA reads TGTGCCAGCAGTCCCGGGCGGGGTGATGAGCAGTTCTTC.